The 17 T cell receptor beta chains reported below all come from one sample, sequenced in a study of shared clonotypes between healthy human individuals. Generated by immunoSEQ multiplex PCR, the TCRdb table keeps only in-frame clones and is missing some. Here the sample spans about 2.1 million clones, approximately 94% being singletons. Naive CD8 populations comprised CD45RO-negative cells positively selected for CCR7, excluding terminally differentiated effector memory CD45RA+ cells. Source material: naive CD8+ T cells from PBMCs. Every receptor here comes from a man between 18 and 35 years old in good health. Some clones in this sample may be carry-over from other donors' samples.

The genes are TRBV25-1 and TRBJ1-2; 7 bases fit TRBD1. The J segment lost 8 bases and the V segment lost 4 bases, leaving 7 bases of the junction unmatched. CDR3 length: 13 amino acids. From germline, CDR1 is MGHDK and CDR2 SYGVNS. In nucleotides, the CDR3 is TGTGCCAGCAGTGTGGACAGGTTGGGAGGCTACACCTTC. It codes for CASSVDRLGGYTF.

The V call is TRBV19, the J call TRBJ2-5; D may be TRBD2 (6 bases). Germline V lookup: CDR1 LNHDA, CDR2 SQIVND (reference sequence). The CDR3 length is 13 residues. V was clipped by 4 bases and J by 3 bases, with 9 bases between them. The CDR3: CASSKTRKETQYF. CDR3 sequence (DNA): TGTGCCAGTAGTAAGACTAGGAAAGAGACCCAGTACTTC.

The rearrangement joins TRBV5-1 to TRBJ1-2; D might be TRBD1 (5 bases). Germline V lookup: CDR1 SGHRS, CDR2 YFSETQ. CDR3 length: 17 amino acids. Trimming took 0 bases from V and 0 from J, leaving 15 bases between them. The CDR3 nucleotides are TGCGCCAGCAGCTTGGAAGGGGCAGGCCAAGCTAACTATGGCTACACCTTC. Amino acid sequence: CASSLEGAGQANYGYTF.

V usage is TRBV7-2 and J usage is TRBJ2-7, with D hard to call. The CDR3 loop spans 13 amino acids. Germline CDR1 SGHTA, CDR2 FQGNSA. Trimming removed 5 bases at V and 3 bases at J, with 11 bases between. CDR3 bases: TGTGCCAGCAGCCCATCCAGGCTCTACGAGCAGTACTTC. Its protein is CASSPSRLYEQYF.

V and J are TRBV28 and TRBJ1-1; TRBD1 agrees at 8 bases. CDR3 length: 13 amino acids. Germline trimming cut 5 bases from V and 7 bases from J; bases unmatched to any gene: 6. Germline V gene lookup returns CDR1 MDHEN and CDR2 SYDVKM. The chain's CDR3 is CASSPGTGGEAFF. Written as DNA, the CDR3 is TGTGCCAGCAGTCCCGGTACAGGGGGTGAAGCTTTCTTT.

Worth noting for this clone: The same CDR3 is also encoded by other DNA sequences in this sample. The rearrangement joins TRBV27 to TRBJ1-1, with D perhaps matching TRBD1 (5 bases). The CDR3 is 11 amino acids. V dropped 2 bases and J dropped 7 bases, with 5 bases sitting between them. Per germline, CDR1 MNHEY and CDR2 SMNVEV (reference sequence). The CDR3 loop is CASSLGGEAFF. CDR3 DNA: TGTGCCAGCAGTTTAGGGGGTGAAGCTTTCTTT.

The rearrangement joins TRBV7-2 to TRBJ2-7, with D tentatively TRBD1 (5 bases). Germline CDR1 SGHTA, CDR2 FQGNSA. The length of the CDR3 is 12 residues. V was clipped by 5 bases and J by 3 bases, with 8 bases between them. The CDR3 DNA is TGTGCCAGCAGCCTCAGGGTCTACGAGCAGTACTTC. It translates to CASSLRVYEQYF.

The CDR3 DNA is TGTGCCAGCTCACCTACCGGGACAGCGAACACCGGGGAGCTGTTTTTT. Amino acid sequence: CASSPTGTANTGELFF. This chain uses TRBV18 with TRBJ2-2; 7 bases are a match to TRBD1. The CDR3 totals 16 residues. The junction had 4 bases not matched to a gene; V was cut back by 3 bases and J by 0 bases. CDR1 and CDR2 from the germline V gene are KGHSH and LQKENI. Together with reference TRBV18 and TRBJ2-2, the CDR3 gives the full variable domain: NAGVMQNPRHLVRRRGQEARLRCSPMKGHSHVYWYRQLPEEGLKFMVYLQKENIIDESGMPKERFSAEFPKEGPSILRIQQVVRGDSAAYFCASSPTGTANTGELFFGEGSRLTVL.

The chain recombines TRBV4-1 with TRBJ2-7; TRBD1 matches 7 bases. The CDR3 runs 15 residues. Germline V gives CDR1 MGHRA, CDR2 YSYEKL. V dropped 0 bases and J dropped 2; count of bases not matched to a gene: 4. The CDR3 spells CASSQDPRGTYEQYF. CDR3 sequence (DNA): TGCGCCAGCAGCCAAGATCCCAGGGGGACCTACGAGCAGTACTTC.

The chain joins TRBV27 to TRBJ1-5, with no clear D. The CDR3 contains 12 residues. Looked up from germline, CDR1 is MNHEY and CDR2 is SMNVEV (reference sequence). Between the trimmed V and J ends, which lost 2 bases and 3 bases, there was a span of 2 bases. The CDR3 DNA reads as TGTGCCAGCAGTTTAACCAATCAGCCCCAGCATTTT. Translated, it gives CASSLTNQPQHF.

The chain is built from TRBV7-9 and TRBJ2-7; 7 nucleotides align to TRBD2. V lost 0 bases, J lost 4 bases, and 9 bases stayed unmatched. The CDR3 is 16 amino acids. Per the germline V gene, CDR1 is SEHNR and CDR2 is FQNEAQ (reference sequence). CDR3 sequence (DNA): TGTGCCAGCAGCTTAGCGGGGTCGGGAGGTATTTACGAGCAGTACTTC. Residues: CASSLAGSGGIYEQYF.

This rearrangement joins TRBV27 to TRBJ1-1, with TRBD1 as a possible D gene (6 bases). The CDR3 is made up of 14 amino acids. The germline V gene encodes CDR1 MNHEY and CDR2 SMNVEV (reference sequence). Between the trimmed V and J ends, which lost 6 bases and 1 base, there was a span of 12 bases. DNA for the CDR3: TGTGCCAGCAGAACAGGGTTTCGGAACACTGAAGCTTTCTTT. It is translated as CASRTGFRNTEAFF.

This chain uses TRBV5-4 with TRBJ1-1; D remains ambiguous. Germline values: CDR1 SGHNT, CDR2 YYREEE (reference sequence). V shed 0 bases and J shed 4 bases, with 16 bases lying between them. There are 16 residues in the CDR3. The CDR3 sequence is CASSLADKVFSTEAFF. The CDR3 bases are TGTGCCAGCAGCTTGGCCGACAAGGTATTTAGCACTGAAGCTTTCTTT.

The genes are TRBV19 and TRBJ1-5; D might be TRBD1 (5 bases). The CDR3 has 12 amino acids. The ends were cut back, 5 bases at V and 6 bases at J, with 8 bases in the middle. Germline V gives CDR1 LNHDA, CDR2 SQIVND (reference sequence). The CDR3 loop reads CASSPRVQPQHF. The CDR3 DNA is TGTGCCAGTAGTCCCAGGGTTCAGCCCCAGCATTTT.

The V and J genes are TRBV5-3 and TRBJ1-2; no reliable D call. TRBV5-3 is sorted into the ORF group, with uncertain function. Trimming cost V 2 bases and J 0 bases, with 11 bases left between them. The CDR3 extends over 15 amino acids. The CDR3 DNA is TGTGCCAGAAGCTTTCTCGGTTACCCTAACTATGGCTACACCTTC. Its protein is CARSFLGYPNYGYTF.

This chain uses TRBV11-2 with TRBJ1-1; D is perhaps TRBD1 (6 bases). Germline lookup yields CDR1 SGHAT and CDR2 FQNNGV. The CDR3 runs to 16 residues. V lost 5 bases, J lost 6 bases, and 22 bases lay in between. The CDR3 region has the DNA TGTGCCAGCAGCCCGGCTTTGGGCAGGGGCAGCTCTGAAGCTTTCTTT. Its translation: CASSPALGRGSSEAFF.

A few counts support this clone. CDR3 nucleotides: TGTGCCAGCAGCGTTGCTGACAGGGGCACTGAAGCTTTCTTT. Residues: CASSVADRGTEAFF. This sequence joins TRBV9 and TRBJ1-1; 8 bases agree with TRBD1. This CDR3 is 14 amino acids long. Trimming removed 2 bases from V and 4 bases from J; junction bases left unmatched: 4. The V gene's germline CDR1 is SGDLS and CDR2 YYNGEE.